This TCR beta chain derives from a study of vaccination and CD4 T cells after COVID-19 (dated by TCRdb to the early 2020s). Looking at the study overall: Convalescent patients had a positive SARS-CoV-2 result on nasal swab PCR, and of these patients, nine had mild disease and one had severe disease. The convalescent cohort comprised six males and four females, including two Hispanic individuals, seven Caucasians, two Asians and one multiracial person. Participants got two doses of the Pfizer-BioNTech BNT162b2 vaccine (n=8) or two doses of the Moderna mRNA-1273 vaccine (n=2). Post-COVID blood samples were collected from convalescent patients a median of roughly 100 days after diagnosis, with a range of about 35 to 180 days. Post-vaccine blood samples were collected a median of approximately eleven weeks after the second vaccine dose, ranging from roughly 12 to 241 days. Three convalescent patients gave samples both early after vaccination (day 14) and late after vaccination (days 161 to 241). Overlapping spike peptide pools from SARS-CoV-2 and from the common cold coronaviruses HCoV-NL63, HCoV-OC43 and HCoV-229E were used as culture stimuli. In control cultures, a CEFX viral epitope pool was used as positive control, an HIV-1 Nef peptide pool was used as negative control, or no peptide was added. In more than eight COVID-19 convalescent patients and 4 infection-naive healthy vaccine recipients, researchers compared the spike-specific CD4+ TCR repertoire from before mRNA vaccination with the repertoire from after.

The table lists this clonotype with a few counts. It lacks a known antigen. There are no base qualities to consult, and no much larger clone falls within one base. Libraries were prepared through PCR. DNA from cultured CD4+ T cells underwent TCR sequencing with the Oncomine TCR Beta short-read assay at the Johns Hopkins FTIC core. The QIAamp micro DNA kit was used to extract genomic DNA from the cultured CD4+ T cells. Oncomine TCR Beta libraries from cultured CD4+ T cells were pooled using unique dual indexes and sequenced on an Illumina iSeq 100. For the original study's pipeline: Non-productive sequences were filtered out, and CDR3s that did not start with C, did not end with F or W, or were shorter than 7 amino acids were discarded. Antigen-specific clonotypes were identified with the MANAFEST web application by comparing peptide-stimulated wells with reference and other culture wells. An FDR below 0.05, an odds ratio above 5, and a productive frequency above 0.1% in at least two of three replicate wells were required for clones to be considered positive. A clonotype was classed as cross-reactive if the clonotype showed significant expansion both in SARS-CoV-2 spike wells and in at least one common cold coronavirus spike condition. Similarity between CDR3 sequences was evaluated in R version 3.6.1 using Levenshtein distances (stringdist) and unrooted phylogenetic trees (ape). TCRdb trimmed public reads at Q25 via fastp, called clones via MiXCR and kept in-frame beta chains. Every distinct CDR3 protein forms one entry, paired with its most common genes and DNA. The V and J calls, along with clone size, are taken from TCRdb and not from the paper's own processing. Within this sample are roughly 15,000 distinct CDR3 sequences, with around 48% of them counted one time only. The ten largest clones take up about an eighth of the sample.

This sample's time point label indicates: late sampling 161 to 241 days after vaccination in three convalescent patients. This sample's treatment or condition label indicates: roughly 11-day PBMC culture with coronavirus spike peptide pools or control peptides (ViraFEST assay). The ViraFEST assay was used in the study, in which antigen-specific T cells were expanded with peptide pools and expanded clonotypes were subsequently identified by TCR sequencing. The positive SARS-CoV-2 PCR tests of the convalescent patients were dated from March to December 2020, before the Alpha, Beta and Delta variants emerged in the United States. Each well held under 2.5 million PBMCs cultured in IMDM containing roughly 5% human AB serum and approximately 9.1 IU/ml IL-2, with 7.5 to 10 ug/ml peptide pools added. On days 3 and 7, half of the culture medium was replaced with fresh IL-2-containing medium. After 10 days of culture, CD4+ T cells were isolated by negative selection using the EasySep CD4+ T cell isolation kit. Ficoll-Paque Plus gradient centrifugation was used to isolate PBMCs from whole blood, and the isolated PBMCs were then either used fresh or cryopreserved at -140C. Culture conditions were generally each tested in triplicate wells.

What the research found in general, with its limitations: In convalescent patients, a median roughly 88% of post-vaccine SARS-CoV-2-reactive clones were detected only after vaccination, suggesting vaccine-specific priming. Although the median number of SARS-CoV-2-reactive clonotypes went up from roughly 19 after infection to roughly 40 after vaccination, the increase was not significant. The study included relatively few convalescent patients and did not analyze early timepoints after natural infection. Of the vaccine-specific clones in convalescent patients, 304 of 307, or nearly all, reacted only to SARS-CoV-2 spike and did not cross-react with common cold coronaviruses.

Trimming costs V 10 bases and J 7 bases, and their ends lie 22 bases apart. The CDR3 starts with the cysteine, ends with the phenylalanine, and has 14 residues. The CDR3 DNA has 42 bases and is translated from base 1. The germline V gene encodes CDR1 MNHEY and CDR2 SMNVEV (reference sequence). The chain couples TRBV27 to TRBJ1-2, with the D gene uncertain. This clonotype was sampled from a human donor who had recovered from COVID-19. The sample was CD4+ T cells from blood, cultured in vitro, taken about 7 months after SARS-CoV-2 vaccination. The DNA sequence reads TGTGCCACCCTCTCGGATCCCGGGAAGGGTGGCTACACCTTC. The translation is CATLSDPGKGGYTF.